The rows below give T cell receptor beta chains drawn from one sample of a study of blood T cell repertoires in COVID-19. Some clones are missing from TCRdb's copy, which holds only in-frame ones; the method was immunoSEQ multiplex PCR. The profile shows around 620,000 clones, around 89% of them singletons. The material sequenced was peripheral blood. The receptors here all came from a young woman with acute or convalescent COVID-19. The CDR3 runs from the conserved cysteine through the conserved F or W. Each record gives: CDR3 protein, CDR3 DNA, D gene, V gene, clone size, J gene. The D gene is left open where the match is weak. Clone size is shown for a subset of rows, as once, few, many or a class of expanded clone.

CDR3: CASRSRGGLNQPQHF; DNA: TGTGCCAGTAGATCTCGAGGGGGCCTCAATCAGCCCCAGCATTTT; D: TRBD1; V: TRBV19; size: once; J: TRBJ1-5
CDR3: CASSFRRDQPQHF; DNA: TGTGCCAGCAGTTTTCGGAGGGATCAGCCCCAGCATTTT; D: .; V: TRBV12-3/TRBV12-4; size: .; J: TRBJ1-5
CDR3: CASSQASGYWDQPQHF; DNA: TGCGCCAGCAGCCAAGCCTCGGGATACTGGGATCAGCCCCAGCATTTT; D: .; V: TRBV4-1; size: .; J: TRBJ1-5
CDR3: CASSYTLDRRNTEAFF; DNA: TGTGCCAGCAGTTACACCTTGGACAGGCGGAACACTGAAGCTTTCTTT; D: TRBD1; V: TRBV6-5; size: .; J: TRBJ1-1
CDR3: CASSFAVNTEAFF; DNA: TGTGCCAGCAGCTTCGCGGTGAACACTGAAGCTTTCTTT; D: .; V: TRBV7-8; size: .; J: TRBJ1-1
CDR3: CASSPRGSYNSPLHF; DNA: TGTGCCAGCAGCCCCAGGGGCTCCTATAATTCACCCCTCCACTTT; D: .; V: TRBV11-2; size: .; J: TRBJ1-6
CDR3: CASSKGPGTEAFF; DNA: TGCGCCAGCAGCAAAGGTCCTGGGACAGAAGCTTTCTTT; D: .; V: TRBV5-1; size: few; J: TRBJ1-1
CDR3: CASSDPGVNTGELFF; DNA: TGTGCCAGCAGTGACCCCGGGGTCAACACCGGGGAGCTGTTTTTT; D: .; V: TRBV2; size: once; J: TRBJ2-2
CDR3: CASSNRDRTHPGELFF; DNA: TGCGCCAGCAGCAACCGGGACAGGACCCACCCGGGGGAGCTGTTTTTT; D: TRBD1; V: TRBV5-1; size: .; J: TRBJ2-2
CDR3: CASSLAAGSDTQYF; DNA: TGTGCCAGCAGTCTAGCGGCCGGGTCAGATACGCAGTATTTT; D: TRBD2; V: TRBV7-9; size: .; J: TRBJ2-3
CDR3: CASSPGGLGYTF; DNA: TGTGCCAGCAGCCCAGGGGGCCTTGGCTACACCTTC; D: TRBD1; V: TRBV28; size: .; J: TRBJ1-2